The 27 T cell receptor beta chains in this list originate from one sample, sequenced in a study of blood T cell repertoires in COVID-19. TCRdb keeps only in-frame clones here, not all; method: immunoSEQ multiplex PCR. The profile shows 270,000 or so clones, approximately 90% of them singletons. Sequencing used PBMCs or T cells enriched from blood (not recorded which). These receptors originate from a woman in her thirties or forties with acute COVID-19.

The chain links TRBV28 to TRBJ2-5, with 11 bases fitting TRBD2. The J segment lost 3 bases and the V segment lost 2 bases, leaving 5 bases of the junction unmatched. Germline values: CDR1 MDHEN, CDR2 SYDVKM. The CDR3 has 16 residues. The CDR3 here is CASSLRPSGGKETQYF. The CDR3 bases are TGTGCCAGCAGTTTAAGGCCTAGCGGGGGGAAAGAGACCCAGTACTTC.

In its sample, this clone was seen once. The chain uses TRBV5-4 and TRBJ2-7; the D gene is possibly TRBD2 (6 bases). Trimming shortened V by 2 bases and J by 3 bases, and 15 bases separated the two germline ends. The CDR3 contains 15 residues. Germline V gene sequence: CDR1 SGHNT, CDR2 YYREEE (reference sequence). In DNA form, the CDR3 reads TGTGCCAGCAGCTTTGGGACTTCCTGGGACTACGAGCAGTACTTC. It yields the protein CASSFGTSWDYEQYF.

This chain uses TRBV18 with TRBJ2-1; possibly TRBD2 for D (7 bases). V shed 0 bases and J shed 7 bases, with 25 bases lying between them. Germline V gives CDR1 KGHSH, CDR2 LQKENI. The CDR3 contains 19 residues. CDR3 amino acids: CASSPPQGDWGGAENEQFF. The DNA for the CDR3 is TGTGCCAGCTCACCACCTCAGGGTGACTGGGGGGGGGCCGAGAATGAGCAGTTCTTC.

This clone was observed a handful of times. The chain couples TRBV14 to TRBJ2-1; unclear D gene. Per germline, CDR1 SGHDN and CDR2 FVKESK. This CDR3 has 17 residues. Trimming took 1 base from V and 2 from J, leaving 15 bases between them. The CDR3 nucleotides read TGTGCCAGCAGCCAAGGTATGAGCCGCGATGCCTACAATGAGCAGTTCTTC. Translation gives CASSQGMSRDAYNEQFF.

This sequence joins TRBV28 and TRBJ1-5; unclear D gene. The CDR3 has 13 residues. Trimming removed 6 bases from V and 5 bases from J, with 11 bases in between. CDR1 and CDR2 (germline): MDHEN, SYDVKM. For the CDR3, the DNA is TGTGCCAGCAGGATCGGGGTGTATCAGCCCCAGCATTTT. It encodes CASRIGVYQPQHF.

The V gene is TRBV6-2 or TRBV6-3, the J gene TRBJ2-1, with a weak D call TRBD2 (5 bases). The CDR3 is made up of 13 amino acids. Germline CDR1 reads MNHEY; CDR2 reads SVGEGT. V lost 0 bases and J 15 bases, leaving 15 bases between the germline ends. CDR3: CASSYSLLAWVFF. The CDR3 region has the DNA TGTGCCAGCAGTTACTCCCTCCTAGCTTGGGTGTTCTTC.

The chain combines TRBV30 with TRBJ2-1; a weak D match, TRBD2 (6 bases). The CDR3 spans 14 residues. The V end lost 2 bases, the J end lost 6 bases, and 14 bases lay between the germline ends. Germline values: CDR1 GTSNPN, CDR2 SVGIG (reference sequence). The CDR3 DNA reads as TGTGCCTGGAGTACGACTAGTTGGGGCAATGAGCAGTTCTTC. Translation: CAWSTTSWGNEQFF.

The chain joins TRBV7-2 to TRBJ1-3; D perhaps matches TRBD1 (5 bases). CDR1 and CDR2 (germline): SGHTA, FQGNSA. V dropped 7 bases and J dropped 2 bases, with 12 bases sitting between them. The CDR3 totals 14 residues. CDR3 in amino acids: CASKNQQAGNTIYF. CDR3 nucleotide sequence: TGTGCCAGCAAAAATCAACAGGCTGGAAACACCATATATTTT.

This chain connects TRBV5-4 to TRBJ1-2; 9 bases are shared with TRBD1. There are 15 residues in the CDR3. V gave up 4 bases and J gave up 7 bases; unmatched junction bases: 11. From germline, CDR1 is SGHNT and CDR2 YYREEE (reference sequence). CDR3 nucleotides: TGTGCCAGCAGCCGCCCGGGACAGGGCTTAGGTGGCTACACCTTC. Residues: CASSRPGQGLGGYTF.

The chain is built from TRBV18 and TRBJ1-1, with D perhaps TRBD1 (6 bases). The CDR3 covers 14 residues. Germline V CDR1 and CDR2: KGHSH, LQKENI. The germline V and J ends were trimmed by 2 bases and 6 bases, with 13 bases remaining between them. For the CDR3, the DNA is TGTGCCAGCTCACCATCAGGACAGCCTTCTGAAGCTTTCTTT. Its protein is CASSPSGQPSEAFF.

This rearrangement joins TRBV19 to TRBJ1-3; TRBD1 is a possible D gene (6 bases). Trimming took 5 bases from V and 2 from J, leaving 16 bases between them. The CDR3 runs 16 residues. The V gene's germline CDR1 is LNHDA and CDR2 SQIVND (reference sequence). The CDR3 spells CASSPGQGNAGNTIYF. The CDR3 nucleotides are TGTGCCAGTAGTCCTGGTCAGGGGAACGCTGGAAACACCATATATTTT.

Only a few counts were recorded for this clone. The CDR3 nucleotides read TGTGCCAGCAGCTCGGGTACCCAACAGGGTGCAAACACCATATATTTT. Protein: CASSSGTQQGANTIYF. The V gene is TRBV7-9, the J gene TRBJ1-3, with D possibly TRBD1 on 6 matching bases. The V end lost 4 bases, the J end lost 6 bases, and 19 bases lay between the germline ends. Germline-derived CDR1 and CDR2 are SEHNR and FQNEAQ (reference sequence). This CDR3 has 16 amino acids.

The chain combines TRBV19 with TRBJ1-2; tentatively, D is TRBD1 (6 bases). The V end lost 3 bases, the J end lost 5 bases, and 10 bases lay between the germline ends. Germline V lookup: CDR1 LNHDA, CDR2 SQIVND (reference sequence). CDR3 size: 13 residues. DNA of the CDR3: TGTGCCAGTAGTATGAGGACAGATTATGGCTACACCTTC. Its translation is CASSMRTDYGYTF.

The chain has TRBV7-6 and TRBJ1-3; 7 bases are shared with TRBD1. In germline, CDR1 is SGHVS, CDR2 FNYEAQ. The V segment lost 5 bases and the J segment 3 bases; nucleotides outside the gene matches: 4. The CDR3 is made up of 14 amino acids. This chain's CDR3 is CASSTTGVGNTIYF. The CDR3 DNA is TGTGCCAGCAGCACTACAGGGGTTGGAAACACCATATATTTT.

The gene calls are TRBV20-1 and TRBJ2-1; D is undetermined. The CDR3 is 14 amino acids. Germline V gives CDR1 DFQATT, CDR2 SNEGSKA (reference sequence). V lost 3 bases and J 6 bases, leaving 15 bases between the germline ends. DNA for the CDR3: TGCAGTGCTAGTTGGCTAGAAAGAGCCAATGAGCAGTTCTTC. Residues: CSASWLERANEQFF.

The V gene is TRBV4-1, the J gene TRBJ1-2, with D perhaps matching TRBD1 (6 bases). Germline CDR1 reads MGHRA; CDR2 reads YSYEKL. The germline V and J ends were trimmed by 2 bases and 1 base, with 14 bases remaining between them. This CDR3 is 16 amino acids long. As DNA, the CDR3 is TGCGCCAGCAGCCAACTACAGGGAAGATTTAACTATGGCTACACCTTC. It is translated as CASSQLQGRFNYGYTF.

This clone was recorded once. The V and J genes are TRBV12-2 and TRBJ2-3; the table's TRBD2 call for D was not verified on the DNA. TRBV12-2 is assigned pseudogene status. This CDR3 comprises 17 residues. CDR3 amino acids: CASRSGTSGRPLNTQYF. The DNA for the CDR3 is TGTGCAAGTCGCTCCGGGACTAGCGGGAGGCCCCTAAATACGCAGTATTTT.

The chain joins TRBV14 to TRBJ2-7, with D perhaps TRBD1 (6 bases). Germline V CDR1 and CDR2: SGHDN, FVKESK. The CDR3 length is 15 residues. V was shortened by 0 bases and J by 0 bases, with 9 bases between the two germline ends. CDR3 in DNA: TGTGCCAGCAGCCAAGACGGACAGAGCTCCTACGAGCAGTACTTC. Protein: CASSQDGQSSYEQYF.

As for this clone: In the same sample, other DNA sequences code for this CDR3. This chain joins TRBV5-1 and TRBJ1-2; TRBD1 is a possible D gene (5 bases). Germline V gene lookup returns CDR1 SGHRS and CDR2 YFSETQ. CDR3 length: 13 amino acids. Trimming pared 2 bases from V and 3 bases from J, leaving 8 bases between. CDR3 loop: CASSFGGDYGYTF. As DNA, the CDR3 is TGCGCCAGCAGCTTCGGAGGGGACTATGGCTACACCTTC. Using reference TRBV5-1 and TRBJ1-2 for the parts outside the CDR3, the full variable domain is KAGVTQTPRYLIKTRGQQVTLSCSPISGHRSVSWYQQTPGQGLQFLFEYFSETQRNKGNFPGRFSGRQFSNSRSEMNVSTLELGDSALYLCASSFGGDYGYTFGSGTRLTVV.

This chain connects TRBV11-2 to TRBJ2-1; D call uncertain. V lost 5 bases to trimming and J lost 1 base, with 18 bases between them. CDR3 length: 17 residues. Germline V gene sequence: CDR1 SGHAT, CDR2 FQNNGV. This CDR3 is CASSRQTVASSYNEQFF. For the CDR3, the DNA is TGTGCCAGCAGCCGACAAACAGTGGCGTCTTCCTACAATGAGCAGTTCTTC.

The chain couples TRBV11-3 to TRBJ1-3; the match to TRBD1 covers 8 bases. There are 15 residues in the CDR3. V shed 3 bases, J shed 2 bases, and the junction held 3 bases outside the gene matches. Germline loops: CDR1 SGHNT, CDR2 YENEEA. CDR3 region: CASSFRTGPGNTIYF. CDR3 nucleotide sequence: TGTGCCAGCAGCTTCCGGACAGGGCCTGGAAACACCATATATTTT.

V is TRBV7-9 and J is TRBJ2-3; 8 bases line up with TRBD2. V gave up 4 bases and J gave up 4 bases; unmatched junction bases: 4. CDR3 length: 14 residues. Germline CDR1 SEHNR, CDR2 FQNEAQ (reference sequence). Here the CDR3 DNA reads TGTGCCAGCAGCTCGGGACTAGGATCAGATACGCAGTATTTT. This codes for CASSSGLGSDTQYF.

The chain employs TRBV7-2 and TRBJ2-5, with 11 positions matching TRBD2. V was clipped by 6 bases and J by 5 bases; unmatched bases: 8. The CDR3 spans 15 residues. The germline gives CDR1 SGHTA, CDR2 FQGNSA. CDR3 sequence (DNA): TGTGCCAGCAGGTTCCCACTAGCGGGGGAGGAGACCCAGTACTTC. This sequence encodes CASRFPLAGEETQYF. The full variable domain, rest sourced from reference TRBV7-2 and TRBJ2-5, is GAGVSQSPSNKVTEKGKDVELRCDPISGHTALYWYRQSLGQGLEFLIYFQGNSAPDKSGLPSDRFSAERTGGSVSTLTIQRTQQEDSAVYLCASRFPLAGEETQYFGPGTRLLVL.

The chain carries TRBV3-1 (or the pseudogene TRBV3-2) and TRBJ1-6; D might be TRBD1 (5 bases). Trimming left V 1 base short and J 10 bases short, with 14 bases between. This CDR3 has 15 residues. Per the germline V gene, CDR1 is LGHDT and CDR2 is YNNKEL (reference sequence). This CDR3 reads CASSQGGRRVSPLHF. As DNA, the CDR3 is TGTGCCAGCAGCCAAGGGGGACGGAGGGTATCACCCCTCCACTTT.

The rearrangement uses TRBV5-3 and TRBJ2-1; the D is unclear. TRBV5-3 has ORF status, its function being uncertain. V was shortened by 4 bases and J by 8 bases, with 7 bases between the two germline ends. The CDR3 has 11 amino acids. Here the CDR3 reads CARSIVDEQFF. The CDR3, as DNA: TGTGCCAGAAGCATAGTGGATGAGCAGTTCTTC.

The chain joins TRBV9 to TRBJ2-2, with D maybe TRBD2 (5 bases). Germline CDR1 is SGDLS and CDR2 is YYNGEE. V gave up 0 bases and J gave up 6 bases, with 9 bases separating them. The CDR3 spans 14 residues. CDR3 nucleotides: TGTGCCAGCAGCGTAGGTGGAGGCTCCGGGGAGCTGTTTTTT. Its translation is CASSVGGGSGELFF.

The chain employs TRBV2 and TRBJ2-7, with D possibly matching TRBD2 (5 bases). The CDR3 length is 16 residues. CDR1 is SNHLY, CDR2 FYNNEI, per germline. The V end lost 1 base, the J end lost 4 bases, and 17 bases lay between the germline ends. CDR3 in amino acids: CASSEGIGRRPYEQYF. The CDR3 DNA follows: TGTGCCAGCAGTGAAGGTATAGGCAGGAGGCCTTACGAGCAGTACTTC.